Sequencing of this T cell receptor (beta chain) was carried out in a study of T cells after yellow fever vaccination. From the 5' RACE reads, TCRdb called clonotypes with MiXCR, one entry per CDR3 protein. The sample contains 250,000 to 350,000 distinct CDR3 sequences, about 6.9% of which appear only once. This clonotype occurred many times. The receptor's source is a man aged 18-30 years who received the YFV17D yellow fever vaccine. The sample was PBMCs, taken approximately 40 days after the first yellow fever vaccination.

The CDR3 DNA sequence: TGTGCCAGCAGCCGAAGATCGTTGGGAGGAGAGACCCAGTACTTC. Translating gives CASSRRSLGGETQYF. V gene TRBV5-6 combines with J gene TRBJ2-5, with TRBD2 as a possible D gene (6 bases). CDR3 length equals 15 residues. With 4 bases removed from V and 4 bases from J, the gap between germline ends came to 17 bases. Germline CDR1 reads SGHDT; CDR2 reads YYEEEE.